Following are 21 T cell receptor beta chains from one sample sequenced in a study of cytomegalovirus exposure and HLA in healthy donors. This table comes from immunoSEQ multiplex PCR, and its TCRdb copy is limited to in-frame clones, with some not included. The sample gives some 84,000 clones, around 90% of which show up once; 2.1% is in the top ten. Sequencing used PBMCs. Receptor source: a man between 25 and 39 years old in good health and CMV-seronegative.

This clone was detected a few times. The rearrangement joins TRBV21-1 to TRBJ1-2; TRBD1 is the table's D call, not checked against the DNA. TRBV21-1 is annotated as a pseudogene. The CDR3 is made up of 15 amino acids. The CDR3 nucleotides are TGTGCCAGCAGCAAAGAGTTTGAGACAGGGGATGGCTACACCTTC. Translation gives CASSKEFETGDGYTF.

DNA of the CDR3: TGTGCCAGCAGTTTATGGGGCGCCAGCAATCAGCCCCAGCATTTT. It yields the protein CASSLWGASNQPQHF. The chain is built from TRBV28 and TRBJ1-5; D gene uncertain. Germline V gene sequence: CDR1 MDHEN, CDR2 SYDVKM. CDR3 size: 15 residues. V shed 0 bases and J shed 1 base, with 7 bases lying between them.

The chain carries TRBV14 and TRBJ2-1; 7 bases map to TRBD2. The CDR3 length is 15 residues. Germline-derived CDR1 and CDR2 are SGHDN and FVKESK. Trimming cost V 2 bases and J 3 bases; bases outside gene matches: 4. CDR3 region: CASSQLRDYYNEQFF. CDR3 DNA sequence: TGTGCCAGCAGCCAACTTAGGGACTACTACAATGAGCAGTTCTTC.

CDR3 nucleotide sequence: TGTGCCAGCAGTTCCCGCCCGGGAACGAACACCGGGGAGCTGTTTTTT. It is translated as CASSSRPGTNTGELFF. The V gene is TRBV28, the J gene TRBJ2-2; D may be TRBD2 (5 bases). Germline assignment: CDR1 MDHEN and CDR2 SYDVKM. The length of the CDR3 is 16 residues. V lost 4 bases and J lost 0, with 12 bases in between. The full variable domain, rest sourced from reference TRBV28 and TRBJ2-2, is DVKVTQSSRYLVKRTGEKVFLECVQDMDHENMFWYRQDPGLGLRLIYFSYDVKMKEKGDIPEGYSVSREKKERFSLILESASTNQTSMYLCASSSRPGTNTGELFFGEGSRLTVL.

CDR3 bases: TGCGCCAGCAGTGAGGGGGGGCGTGAAAAACTGTTTTTT. This sequence encodes CASSEGGREKLFF. The rearrangement joins TRBV5-1 to TRBJ1-4; a weak D match, TRBD1 (6 bases). The germline V gene encodes CDR1 SGHRS and CDR2 YFSETQ. The CDR3 spans 13 residues. The ends were cut back, 5 bases at V and 7 bases at J, with 12 bases in the middle.

The genes are TRBV27 and TRBJ1-2; D might be TRBD1 (5 bases). Between the trimmed V and J ends, which lost 8 bases and 6 bases, there was a span of 10 bases. This CDR3 region has 11 residues. Germline loops: CDR1 MNHEY, CDR2 SMNVEV (reference sequence). CDR3 in amino acids: CASSRGDGYTF. The CDR3 DNA reads TGTGCCAGCTCCCGGGGGGATGGCTACACCTTC.

This clone was observed once. V usage is TRBV2 and J usage is TRBJ2-1, with D possibly matching TRBD1 (5 bases). The germline CDR1 and CDR2 sequences are SNHLY and FYNNEI. V gave up 6 bases and J gave up 0 bases, with 9 bases separating them. CDR3 size: 14 residues. The CDR3 protein is CASRGPGSYNEQFF. In nucleotides, the CDR3 is TGTGCCAGCAGGGGGCCAGGCTCCTACAATGAGCAGTTCTTC. The full variable domain, with the rest looked up from reference TRBV2 and TRBJ2-1, is EPEVTQTPSHQVTQMGQEVILRCVPISNHLYFYWYRQILGQKVEFLVSFYNNEISEKSEIFDDQFSVERPDGSNFTLKIRSTKLEDSAMYFCASRGPGSYNEQFFGPGTRLTVL.

A remark on this clone: One end of the junction varies from germline; a read error may be responsible. V usage is TRBV30 and J usage is TRBJ2-7; 8 bases are shared with TRBD2. This CDR3 has 12 amino acids. From germline, CDR1 is GTSNPN and CDR2 SVGIG (reference sequence). The DNA of the CDR3 is TGTGCCTGGAGTGGTAGGCGGGAGGACCCAATATTC. Amino acids: CAWSGRREDPIF.

J is TRBJ2-5 and V is TRBV18; 7 bases agree with TRBD1. Trimming at V came to 3 bases and at J to 5 bases, leaving 9 bases not matched to a gene. Germline V gene data show CDR1 as KGHSH and CDR2 as LQKENI. This CDR3 spans 15 amino acids. The CDR3 is CASSPRTGLEETQYF. CDR3 sequence (DNA): TGTGCCAGCTCACCGCGGACAGGTCTCGAGGAGACCCAGTACTTC.

The chain couples TRBV11-3 to TRBJ2-1; TRBD2 matches at 13 bases. Germline V CDR1 and CDR2: SGHNT, YENEEA. J gave up 10 bases and V 0 bases, and 12 bases lay outside the gene matches. This CDR3 is 18 amino acids long. The CDR3 nucleotides are TGTGCCAGCAGCTTAGATCAGGGACGGACTAGCGGGGGTGTCGAGCAGTTCTTC. This translates into CASSLDQGRTSGGVEQFF.

The genes are TRBV21-1 and TRBJ1-2; TRBD1, the table's D call, lacks a check against the DNA. TRBV21-1 is classified as a pseudogene. This CDR3 is 17 amino acids long. The CDR3 sequence is CASIPFVRYDRACGYTF. CDR3 in DNA: TGTGCCAGCATCCCTTTCGTCCGATATGACAGGGCCTGCGGCTACACCTTC.

The chain combines TRBV5-1 with TRBJ2-5, with 8 positions matching TRBD1. CDR3 length: 15 residues. Germline V gene lookup returns CDR1 SGHRS and CDR2 YFSETQ. V shed 4 bases and J 5 bases; nucleotides not matched to a gene: 10. The CDR3 nucleotides read TGCGCCAGCAGCCCAGGGGGCCGGGTTCGTGAGACCCAGTACTTC. It encodes CASSPGGRVRETQYF.

The J gene is TRBJ2-2, the V gene TRBV14; the D gene is possibly TRBD1 (6 bases). V dropped 1 base and J dropped 4 bases, with 10 bases sitting between them. Germline CDR1 reads SGHDN; CDR2 reads FVKESK. The CDR3 is 15 amino acids. CDR3 DNA: TGTGCCAGCAGCCAAGTATTAGGGGGCACCGGGGAGCTGTTTTTT. It codes for CASSQVLGGTGELFF.

The genes are TRBV5-1 and TRBJ2-1; D possibly corresponds to TRBD1 (6 bases). Germline V CDR1 and CDR2: SGHRS, YFSETQ. V dropped 6 bases and J dropped 6 bases, with 13 bases sitting between them. The CDR3 has 13 residues. CDR3 residues: CASTQDSRNEQFF. CDR3 bases: TGCGCCAGCACCCAGGACAGTCGCAATGAGCAGTTCTTC.

This clone was found once. The chain carries TRBV29-1 and TRBJ1-2; 7 nucleotides line up with TRBD1. The CDR3 runs 14 residues. J lost 4 bases, V lost 6 bases, and 11 bases had no gene match. The germline CDR1 and CDR2 sequences are SQVTM and ANQGSEA. CDR3 DNA: TGCAGCGTCTCCACAGGGGCGGGCCCCTATGGCTACACCTTC. It specifies CSVSTGAGPYGYTF.

The gene calls are TRBV28 and TRBJ2-5; 12 bases map to TRBD2. This CDR3 is built from 15 residues. Germline V lookup: CDR1 MDHEN, CDR2 SYDVKM. Trimming removed 5 bases from V and 4 bases from J; junction bases left unmatched: 5. CDR3 sequence: CASSRETSGRETQYF. Here the CDR3 DNA reads TGTGCCAGCAGTCGAGAGACTAGCGGGAGAGAGACCCAGTACTTC.

The J gene is TRBJ2-5, the V gene TRBV5-8, with D tentatively TRBD1 (6 bases). CDR3 size: 17 residues. Per the germline V gene, CDR1 is SGHTS and CDR2 is YDEGEE. V shed 3 bases and J shed 1 base, with 19 bases lying between them. The CDR3, as DNA: TGTGCCAGCAGCTGGGGGCGTCTGCTCCCAAGCCAAGAGACCCAGTACTTC. This translates into CASSWGRLLPSQETQYF.

This clone was counted a single time. This CDR3 is CASAGRDYTGELFF. In DNA, the CDR3 is TGTGCCAGTGCGGGGCGGGACTACACCGGGGAGCTGTTTTTT. This chain joins TRBV19 and TRBJ2-2; D is perhaps TRBD2 (6 bases). Germline assignment: CDR1 LNHDA and CDR2 SQIVND (reference sequence). The CDR3 sequence is 14 residues long. The ends were cut back, 8 bases at V and 3 bases at J, with 13 bases in the middle.

This clone was found once. The chain has TRBV19 and TRBJ2-7; D is possibly TRBD1 (6 bases). V gave up 0 bases and J gave up 11 bases, with 14 bases separating them. Per germline, CDR1 LNHDA and CDR2 SQIVND (reference sequence). This CDR3 spans 13 amino acids. CDR3 in DNA: TGTGCCAGTAGTATAGACAGGGGAAATTCGAAGTACTTC. Protein sequence: CASSIDRGNSKYF.

The V call is TRBV11-3, the J call TRBJ2-2; D possibly corresponds to TRBD2 (6 bases). The CDR3 consists of 16 residues. Germline assignment: CDR1 SGHNT and CDR2 YENEEA. V was shortened by 0 bases and J by 4 bases, with 12 bases between the two germline ends. CDR3: CASSLEAGKVTGELFF. In DNA, the CDR3 is TGTGCCAGCAGCTTAGAGGCGGGAAAGGTCACCGGGGAGCTGTTTTTT.

The chain joins TRBV28 to TRBJ1-5, with 7 positions matching TRBD1. Per the germline V gene, CDR1 is MDHEN and CDR2 is SYDVKM. The CDR3 has 16 amino acids. V shed 2 bases, J shed 10 bases, and the junction held 14 bases outside the gene matches. The CDR3 sequence: CASSLPGRQGTSPQHF. Written as DNA, the CDR3 is TGTGCCAGCAGTTTACCGGGAAGACAGGGTACCTCACCCCAGCATTTT.